This T cell receptor beta chain was profiled in a study of blood T cell repertoires in COVID-19 (dated by TCRdb to 2020 to 2022). Background for the entire study: Samples from collaborators originated in the United States, Italy and Spain and spanned both the acute and convalescent phases of COVID-19. The material from the prospective study consisted of cDNA or gDNA derived from T cells, B-cell-depleted T cells, or PBMCs. Subjects who had been exposed to COVID-19, were actively infected with it, or had recovered from it provided the deeply sampled blood TCRbeta repertoires that made up the dataset. The repertoires were released in a freely available public database intended as a resource for research on the immune response to SARS-CoV-2. The samples were drawn from the first 160 participants of the ongoing ImmuneRACE study and from 1,254 subjects provided by 6 global collaborators. Sample metadata almost always included a de-identified subject ID, COVID-19 status, age in years and sex. HLA class I and class II types, where available, came from metadata supplied by the sample provider rather than from assay-based typing. Summary of the overall study and its limitations: The quantity of clinical and demographic metadata differed by source and by participant and was supplied without curation.

Comment on this clone: It has no known antigen specificity. It has no much larger one-base neighbor in the sample; base qualities were not kept.

The immunoSEQ Assay, a bias-controlled multiplex PCR, was used to amplify TCRbeta CDR3 regions from genomic DNA. Concerning the study's data processing: The number of nucleated cells in each sample was estimated by amplification of reference gene primers within the assay. Sequence reads were collapsed and filtered to measure the absolute abundance of every unique TCRbeta CDR3 rearrangement. Productive Simpson clonality was computed per sample as the square root of Simpson's diversity index over productive rearrangements. In its TCRdb copy, this immuneACCESS table keeps in-frame sequences only and misses some clones. Where compared with another copy, unresolved V genes explain less than half of these, and the others have no known cause. D and trimming were read from the DNA, whereas the V and J calls and clone size are those reported in that table. The sample has fewer than 450,000 clones on record, 88% of them singletons. The ten largest account for 6% to 8% of the sample.

Looking up the germline V gene yields CDR1 SGHDT and CDR2 YYEEEE. The junction shows trimming of 1 base on V and 5 bases on J, plus 9 bases between the germline ends. Inclusive of the bounding cysteine and phenylalanine, the CDR3 is 13 residues long. CDR3 DNA is the only sequence kept; it has 39 bases, read in frame from the first base. One collaborating source in Seattle enrolled patients while the patients were actively infected and followed the patients over time throughout the course of disease. Whole blood was collected in K2EDTA tubes by collaborating institutions according to the institutions' own protocols. For TCRbeta analysis, collaborator samples were shipped as frozen whole blood, as isolated PBMCs, or as DNA extracted from either sample type.

The sequence was collected from a woman in her seventies with COVID-19, enrolled during active disease. The sequence is built from TRBV5-6 and TRBJ1-1, with TRBD1 perhaps the D gene, on 6 matching bases. The sequenced sample was peripheral blood. The nucleotide sequence is given as TGTGCCAGCAGCTTGCAAGGGGGTACTGAAGCTTTCTTT. Its protein reads: CASSLQGGTEAFF.